This is a list of T cell receptor beta chains from one sample in a study of blood T cell repertoires in COVID-19. Using immunoSEQ multiplex PCR, the repertoire was profiled, and TCRdb retains in-frame clones only, with some absent. The sample records around 250,000 clones, 65% to 90% being singletons. Sequenced input: peripheral blood. Every receptor here comes from a man aged 45-60 years with active or convalescent COVID-19. CDR3s include the opening cysteine and the closing phenylalanine or tryptophan. The D gene is left open where the match is weak. Expanded clones are given a class, and other clones once, few, many or no size at all.

j_call | clone_size | d_call | v_call | cdr3_nt | cdr3_aa
TRBJ2-1 | . | TRBD2 | TRBV6-1 | TGTGCCAGCAGTGAAGTCGGGAGGGGTGAGCAGTTCTTC | CASSEVGRGEQFF
TRBJ1-6 | . | . | TRBV5-4 | TGTGCCAGCAGCTTGGACAACGGAGGGTCACCCCTCCACTTT | CASSLDNGGSPLHF
TRBJ1-1 | . | . | TRBV28 | TGTGCCAGCAGATCCGGGGGTTTCACTGAAGCTTTCTTT | CASRSGGFTEAFF
TRBJ2-7 | . | . | TRBV20-1 | TGCAGTGCCAGTAGCAACTCCTACGAGCAGTACTTC | CSASSNSYEQYF
TRBJ2-3 | few | . | TRBV5-8 | TGTGCCAGCAGTTATTCGGCGGTCACGATTTCCACAGATACGCAGTATTTT | CASSYSAVTISTDTQYF
TRBJ2-5 | . | TRBD2 | TRBV3-1/TRBV3-2 | TGTGCCAGCAGTCTTCACTTGACTAGCGGCCAAGAGACCCAGTACTTC | CASSLHLTSGQETQYF
TRBJ1-2 | few | . | TRBV2 | TGTGCCAGCAGGAACCCGGACAGCCAACCTGGCTACACCTTC | CASRNPDSQPGYTF
TRBJ1-1 | . | . | TRBV20-1 | TGCAGTGCTAGTGCGTCAGGGCTGAACACTGAAGCTTTCTTT | CSASASGLNTEAFF
TRBJ2-7 | . | TRBD2 | TRBV28 | TGTGCCAGCAGTTCGGGGAGGGGAAGGGGCGAGCAGTACTTC | CASSSGRGRGEQYF
TRBJ2-1 | . | TRBD2 | TRBV5-1 | TGCGCCAGCAATCACGGGACTAGCGGGAGGTTGGGAGACAATGAGCAGTTCTTC | CASNHGTSGRLGDNEQFF
TRBJ2-5 | once | . | TRBV3-1/TRBV3-2 | TGTGCCAGCAGCCTCCTGGGGCAGACCATAGTCGAGACCCAGTACTTC | CASSLLGQTIVETQYF
TRBJ2-5 | . | . | TRBV5-6 | TGTGCCAGCAGCTTGGCCGATAAGGGGCGCGGCGAGACCCAGTACTTC | CASSLADKGRGETQYF
TRBJ1-2 | . | . | TRBV7-8 | TGTGCCAGCAGCCCAGCGCCAGGGGAGTATGGCTACACCTTC | CASSPAPGEYGYTF
TRBJ2-7 | . | TRBD1 | TRBV10-3 | TGTGCCACGCAAGCAGAACAGGGGGGCGAATACGAGCAGTACTTC | CATQAEQGGEYEQYF
TRBJ2-1 | . | . | TRBV19 | TGTGCCAGTAGCCAGGGACTTCTCCACAATGAGCAGTTCTTC | CASSQGLLHNEQFF
TRBJ1-1 | . | . | TRBV11-2 | TGTGCCAGCAGCTTAGATCGCCGGGGGGGGCTGGTGAACACTGAAGCTTTCTTT | CASSLDRRGGLVNTEAFF
TRBJ2-1 | many | . | TRBV13 | TGTGCCAGCACCCTCACAGGATTTTTATACAATGAGCAGTTCTTC | CASTLTGFLYNEQFF
TRBJ1-1 | . | . | TRBV6-1 | TGTGCCAGCAGTGAAGCTTTGGAGGGCGGCGCTGAAGCTTTCTTT | CASSEALEGGAEAFF
TRBJ2-4 | . | . | TRBV3-1/TRBV3-2 | TGTGCCAGCAGCTCCCTACCGGACATTCAGTACTTC | CASSSLPDIQYF
TRBJ2-5 | . | . | TRBV24-1 | TGTGCCACCAGTGACTCCGCGAGAGAGGAGACCCAGTACTTC | CATSDSAREETQYF
TRBJ1-5 | . | . | TRBV2 | TGTGCCAGCCAGCCACAAGGGGATCAGCCCCAGCATTTT | CASQPQGDQPQHF
TRBJ2-5 | . | TRBD2 | TRBV5-1 | TGCGCCAGCAGATTGGGACTAGCGGGCTATCAAGAGACCCAGTACTTC | CASRLGLAGYQETQYF
TRBJ1-4 | . | . | TRBV6-1 | TGTGCCAGCAGTGAGGGCGCGGGGGTGGAAAAACTGTTTTTT | CASSEGAGVEKLFF
TRBJ2-7 | . | . | TRBV5-1 | TGCGCCAGCAGCTTGACAGCCAACCACGAGCAGTACTTC | CASSLTANHEQYF
TRBJ1-5 | . | . | TRBV27 | TGTGCCAGCAGTTTTGGGGCTAGCAATCAGCCCCAGCATTTT | CASSFGASNQPQHF
TRBJ2-5 | . | . | TRBV7-9 | TGTGCCAGCAGCTCCTTGGAGACCCAGTACTTC | CASSSLETQYF
TRBJ2-1 | . | TRBD1 | TRBV29-1 | TGCAGCGTTGAAGCAGGGGGCCTAAGTGAGCAGTTCTTC | CSVEAGGLSEQFF
TRBJ1-6 | once | TRBD1 | TRBV6-5 | TGTGCCAGCAGCGGAGGGGGCTCACCCCTCCACTTT | CASSGGGSPLHF
TRBJ2-3 | . | TRBD2 | TRBV28 | TGTGCCAGCAGTCCTGGGGAGGGAGTGGATACGCAGTATTTT | CASSPGEGVDTQYF
TRBJ1-4 | few | TRBD1 | TRBV6-5 | TGTGCCAGCAGTCCGGGACAGGAGAATGAAAAACTGTTTTTT | CASSPGQENEKLFF
TRBJ2-5 | . | TRBD2 | TRBV6-2/TRBV6-3 | TGTGCCAGCAGTTACTCGCCGGAGGTAGCGGGAGACTTCGGAGAGACCCAGTACTTC | CASSYSPEVAGDFGETQYF
TRBJ1-5 | . | . | TRBV19 | TGTGCCAGTAGTATAGATCCCGGGTCTCGGCCCCAGCATTTT | CASSIDPGSRPQHF
TRBJ2-7 | . | . | TRBV30 | TGTGCCTGGAGCGGGGGGGACAGGGTGTACGAGCAGTACTTC | CAWSGGDRVYEQYF
TRBJ1-2 | . | . | TRBV28 | TGTGCCACTCTCTCCCCCTTAAGCTACACCTTC | CATLSPLSYTF
TRBJ2-1 | . | TRBD2 | TRBV3-1/TRBV3-2 | TGTGCCAGCAGCCCGGTGGGACTAGTTAACAATGAGCAGTTCTTC | CASSPVGLVNNEQFF
TRBJ2-1 | . | TRBD1 | TRBV3-1/TRBV3-2 | TGTGCCAGCGGTCCCACAGGGGGCTCCTACAATGAGCAGTTCTTC | CASGPTGGSYNEQFF
TRBJ2-7 | . | TRBD2 | TRBV6-6 | TGTGCCGCATCGGAGCGGGAGGGGACCTACGAGCAGTACTTC | CAASEREGTYEQYF
TRBJ1-2 | . | TRBD1 | TRBV27 | TGTGCCAGCAGTTATGGGACAGGGAATGGCTACACCTTC | CASSYGTGNGYTF
TRBJ2-7 | . | TRBD1 | TRBV14 | TGTGCCAGCAGCCCAGGGCAGGGGGCCGGCTACGAGCAGTACTTC | CASSPGQGAGYEQYF
TRBJ2-3 | few | TRBD2 | TRBV29-1 | TGCAGCGTTGATGCAGCGGGAGTAGGGAATACGCAGTATTTT | CSVDAAGVGNTQYF
TRBJ2-5 | . | . | TRBV24-1 | TGTGCCACCAGTGACGAGCCCGGGTCCGAGGGGACCCAGTACTTC | CATSDEPGSEGTQYF
TRBJ2-1 | . | . | TRBV24-1 | TGTGCCACCCAGGAAGAAAATGAGCAGTTCTTC | CATQEENEQFF